This T cell receptor beta chain was recovered during a study of spatial heterogeneity in lung cancer. One entry per CDR3 protein, called by TCRdb with MiXCR from the 5' RACE reads. Of fewer than 15,000 distinct CDR3 sequences listed, 3.5% to 4% are singletons. Many counts were recorded for this clonotype. The antigen remains unidentified. The time point: sample taken at primary tumor resection. The study, taken as a whole, reports: Resection saw ubiquitous expanded tumor TCRs appear in blood more than follow-up did.

The source of this sequence is a male donor with early-stage non-small cell lung cancer. This sample comprised PBMCs, obtained at surgery.

The CDR3 DNA reads as TGTGCCAGCAGCAAAGAAAACTCGAATCGGCAGTTCTTC. It specifies CASSKENSNRQFF. The gene calls are TRBV21-1 and TRBJ2-1. TRBV21-1 has pseudogene status. The CDR3 has 13 residues.